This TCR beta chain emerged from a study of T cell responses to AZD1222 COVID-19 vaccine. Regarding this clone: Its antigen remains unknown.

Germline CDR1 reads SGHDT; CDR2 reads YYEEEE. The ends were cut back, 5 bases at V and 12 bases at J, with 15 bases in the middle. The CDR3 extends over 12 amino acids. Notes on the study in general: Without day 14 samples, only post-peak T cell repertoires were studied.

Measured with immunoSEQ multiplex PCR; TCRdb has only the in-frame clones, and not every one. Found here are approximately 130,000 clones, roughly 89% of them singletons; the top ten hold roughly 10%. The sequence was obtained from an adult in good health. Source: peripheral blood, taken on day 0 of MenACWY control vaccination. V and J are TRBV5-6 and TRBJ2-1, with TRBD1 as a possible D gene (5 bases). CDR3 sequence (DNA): TGTGCCAGCAGTTCCCCCAGGGATTCGCAGTTCTTC. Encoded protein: CASSSPRDSQFF.